Listed below are T cell receptor beta chains from one sample, sequenced in a study of blood T cell repertoires in COVID-19. The repertoire was sequenced with immunoSEQ multiplex PCR; TCRdb's copy has only in-frame clones and lacks some. The sample contains fewer than 350,000 clones, approximately 90% of which appear only once. Sequenced material: PBMCs or T cells enriched from blood (not recorded which). The receptors were gathered from a woman aged 55-75 years in a cohort exposed to, infected with or recovered from COVID-19 (not recorded which). CDR3s include the opening cysteine and the closing phenylalanine or tryptophan. Fields, in order: D gene, CDR3 length, V gene, clone size, J gene, CDR3 DNA, CDR3 protein. The D gene is left open where the match is weak. Size is omitted from some rows. Given values are once, few, many or a class for expanded clones.

D gene: TRBD2
CDR3 length: 14
V gene: TRBV10-1
clone size: NA
J gene: TRBJ2-7
CDR3 DNA: TGCGCCAGCAGTGTGGGAGGGTCGTCCTACGAGCAGTACTTC
CDR3 protein: CASSVGGSSYEQYF

D gene: NA
CDR3 length: 18
V gene: TRBV7-3
clone size: few
J gene: TRBJ1-2
CDR3 DNA: TGTGCCAGCAGCCTCCGCCGGACACACGTGGAAGGGTCCTATGGCTACACCTTC
CDR3 protein: CASSLRRTHVEGSYGYTF

D gene: NA
CDR3 length: 14
V gene: TRBV20-1
clone size: NA
J gene: TRBJ1-1
CDR3 DNA: TGCAGTGCTAGTCATCAGGGCTTCAACACTGAAGCTTTCTTT
CDR3 protein: CSASHQGFNTEAFF

D gene: TRBD2
CDR3 length: 18
V gene: TRBV5-6
clone size: NA
J gene: TRBJ2-1
CDR3 DNA: TGTGCCAGCAGCCGGACACGAGCGGGAGGGAGTAGACGCAATGAGCAGTTCTTC
CDR3 protein: CASSRTRAGGSRRNEQFF

D gene: TRBD1
CDR3 length: 16
V gene: TRBV5-1
clone size: NA
J gene: TRBJ2-2
CDR3 DNA: TGCGCCAGCAGCTTGTCGGGACAGGGGGCGATCGGGGAGCTGTTTTTT
CDR3 protein: CASSLSGQGAIGELFF

D gene: TRBD2
CDR3 length: 14
V gene: TRBV25-1
clone size: NA
J gene: TRBJ2-7
CDR3 DNA: TGTGCCAGCAGTGAAGTGACTAGCGGGAGGGTACAGTACTTC
CDR3 protein: CASSEVTSGRVQYF

D gene: NA
CDR3 length: 13
V gene: TRBV7-2
clone size: NA
J gene: TRBJ2-7
CDR3 DNA: TGTGCCAGCAGCTTCCAACAGGCCTACGAGCAGTACTTC
CDR3 protein: CASSFQQAYEQYF

D gene: NA
CDR3 length: 13
V gene: TRBV14
clone size: NA
J gene: TRBJ2-2
CDR3 DNA: TGTGCCAGCAGCTCCCCAGGCACCGGGGAGCTGTTTTTT
CDR3 protein: CASSSPGTGELFF

D gene: NA
CDR3 length: 14
V gene: TRBV5-1
clone size: once
J gene: TRBJ1-5
CDR3 DNA: TGCGCCAGCAGCTTGGAGGGGCGCAATCAGCCCCAGCATTTT
CDR3 protein: CASSLEGRNQPQHF

D gene: NA
CDR3 length: 15
V gene: TRBV5-1
clone size: NA
J gene: TRBJ2-7
CDR3 DNA: TGCGCCAGCAGCTTGGGGGTAGGGGGGGTACCCGAGCAGTACTTC
CDR3 protein: CASSLGVGGVPEQYF

D gene: NA
CDR3 length: 13
V gene: TRBV19
clone size: NA
J gene: TRBJ2-3
CDR3 DNA: TGTGCCAGTAGTATGGGAGCCACAGATACGCAGTATTTT
CDR3 protein: CASSMGATDTQYF

D gene: NA
CDR3 length: 15
V gene: TRBV6-5
clone size: NA
J gene: TRBJ2-7
CDR3 DNA: TGTGCCAGCAGTTACGGTGGTAGCGGAACCTACGAGCAGTACTTC
CDR3 protein: CASSYGGSGTYEQYF

D gene: NA
CDR3 length: 15
V gene: TRBV11-1
clone size: few
J gene: TRBJ2-2
CDR3 DNA: TGTGCCAGCAGCTTAGGGCAGGTACCCACCGGGGAGCTGTTTTTT
CDR3 protein: CASSLGQVPTGELFF

D gene: TRBD2
CDR3 length: 14
V gene: TRBV30
clone size: NA
J gene: TRBJ2-2
CDR3 DNA: TGTGCCTGGAGCGCTAGCGGGTCCACCGGGGAGCTGTTTTTT
CDR3 protein: CAWSASGSTGELFF

D gene: NA
CDR3 length: 14
V gene: TRBV30
clone size: NA
J gene: TRBJ1-6
CDR3 DNA: TGTGCCTGTAGACTGAGCTCCTATAATTCACCCCTCCACTTT
CDR3 protein: CACRLSSYNSPLHF

D gene: NA
CDR3 length: 13
V gene: TRBV28
clone size: NA
J gene: TRBJ1-5
CDR3 DNA: TGTGCCAGCAGGAGGGATCTTTCTCAGCCCCAGCATTTT
CDR3 protein: CASRRDLSQPQHF

D gene: TRBD2
CDR3 length: 16
V gene: TRBV7-3
clone size: NA
J gene: TRBJ2-2
CDR3 DNA: TGTGCCAGCAGCTTAATGTCGACTAGCGCGCCCGGGGAGCTGTTTTTT
CDR3 protein: CASSLMSTSAPGELFF

D gene: NA
CDR3 length: 14
V gene: TRBV3-1/TRBV3-2
clone size: few
J gene: TRBJ1-2
CDR3 DNA: TGTGCCAGCAGCCAAGAGTCAGAGGTCTATGGCTACACCTTC
CDR3 protein: CASSQESEVYGYTF

D gene: TRBD2
CDR3 length: 17
V gene: TRBV28
clone size: few
J gene: TRBJ2-7
CDR3 DNA: TGTGCCAGCAGTCCCCTCCGGGGGAGCGGGACCCCCTACGAGCAGTACTTC
CDR3 protein: CASSPLRGSGTPYEQYF

D gene: NA
CDR3 length: 14
V gene: TRBV19
clone size: NA
J gene: TRBJ2-7
CDR3 DNA: TGTGCCAGTAGATACTCGGGTGTCAGGGACGAGCAGTACTTC
CDR3 protein: CASRYSGVRDEQYF

D gene: TRBD1
CDR3 length: 14
V gene: TRBV9
clone size: NA
J gene: TRBJ2-7
CDR3 DNA: TGTGCCAGCAGCGCCGGGACAGGGGACTACGAGCAGTACTTC
CDR3 protein: CASSAGTGDYEQYF

D gene: NA
CDR3 length: 16
V gene: TRBV6-5
clone size: NA
J gene: TRBJ1-5
CDR3 DNA: TGTGCCAGCAGTTCACAGGGACTACATAGCAATCAGCCCCAGCATTTT
CDR3 protein: CASSSQGLHSNQPQHF

D gene: TRBD1
CDR3 length: 11
V gene: TRBV24-1
clone size: NA
J gene: TRBJ2-5
CDR3 DNA: TGTGCCACCGGGACAGGGGAGACCCAGTACTTC
CDR3 protein: CATGTGETQYF

D gene: NA
CDR3 length: 12
V gene: TRBV28
clone size: NA
J gene: TRBJ2-7
CDR3 DNA: TGTGCCAGCACCTCCAAGCGGTACGAGCAGTACTTC
CDR3 protein: CASTSKRYEQYF

D gene: NA
CDR3 length: 14
V gene: TRBV5-1
clone size: NA
J gene: TRBJ2-1
CDR3 DNA: TGCGCCAGCTACCCCGGGACAACCGGTCATGAGCAGTTCTTC
CDR3 protein: CASYPGTTGHEQFF

D gene: NA
CDR3 length: 16
V gene: TRBV21-1
clone size: once
J gene: TRBJ2-5
CDR3 DNA: TGTGCCAGCAGCAAAGTGGAGGCGGGAGGTGAAGAGACCCAGTACTTC
CDR3 protein: CASSKVEAGGEETQYF

D gene: NA
CDR3 length: 14
V gene: TRBV11-2
clone size: NA
J gene: TRBJ2-1
CDR3 DNA: TGTGCCAGCCTGGCAGGGAACTCCTACAATGAGCAGTTCTTC
CDR3 protein: CASLAGNSYNEQFF

D gene: TRBD2
CDR3 length: 13
V gene: TRBV30
clone size: once
J gene: TRBJ2-1
CDR3 DNA: TGTGCCCCCGTGGCTAGCGGCTACAATGAGCAGTTCTTC
CDR3 protein: CAPVASGYNEQFF

D gene: NA
CDR3 length: 15
V gene: TRBV9
clone size: NA
J gene: TRBJ2-1
CDR3 DNA: TGTGCCAGCAGCGTTCTAGACTACTCCTACAATGAGCAGTTCTTC
CDR3 protein: CASSVLDYSYNEQFF

D gene: NA
CDR3 length: 16
V gene: TRBV5-4
clone size: NA
J gene: TRBJ2-1
CDR3 DNA: TGTGCCAGCAGCTTCTCAGGGGTGGCGTCCTACAATGAGCAGTTCTTC
CDR3 protein: CASSFSGVASYNEQFF

D gene: NA
CDR3 length: 16
V gene: TRBV7-2
clone size: NA
J gene: TRBJ2-6
CDR3 DNA: TGTGCCAGCAGAACTACAGGGAGTAGAGGGGCCAACGTCCTGACTTTC
CDR3 protein: CASRTTGSRGANVLTF

D gene: NA
CDR3 length: 15
V gene: TRBV9
clone size: few
J gene: TRBJ2-5
CDR3 DNA: TGTGCCAGCAGCACAATCTCCGGCGGTGGAGAGACCCAGTACTTC
CDR3 protein: CASSTISGGGETQYF

D gene: NA
CDR3 length: 17
V gene: TRBV4-1
clone size: NA
J gene: TRBJ1-3
CDR3 DNA: TGCGCCAGCAGCCAAGCTAGAGTGGCAGGGTACGGAAACACCATATATTTT
CDR3 protein: CASSQARVAGYGNTIYF

D gene: TRBD1
CDR3 length: 16
V gene: TRBV28
clone size: NA
J gene: TRBJ2-7
CDR3 DNA: TGTGCCAGCAGTTTACGCGGCAGGGGGCGACAGTACGAGCAGTACTTC
CDR3 protein: CASSLRGRGRQYEQYF

D gene: TRBD2
CDR3 length: 15
V gene: TRBV9
clone size: NA
J gene: TRBJ2-7
CDR3 DNA: TGTGCCAGCAGCCCCGGTGTGAATAGCGGGAGTGAGCAGTACTTC
CDR3 protein: CASSPGVNSGSEQYF

D gene: NA
CDR3 length: 18
V gene: TRBV6-2/TRBV6-3
clone size: NA
J gene: TRBJ1-5
CDR3 DNA: TGTGCCAGCAGTTACACCGGGGCGGGAGAATGGGGCAATCAGCCCCAGCATTTT
CDR3 protein: CASSYTGAGEWGNQPQHF

D gene: TRBD2
CDR3 length: 17
V gene: TRBV5-4
clone size: NA
J gene: TRBJ2-6
CDR3 DNA: TGTGCCAGCGGTCCTAGCGGACCGAACTCTGGGGCCAACGTCCTGACTTTC
CDR3 protein: CASGPSGPNSGANVLTF

D gene: NA
CDR3 length: 14
V gene: TRBV5-1
clone size: NA
J gene: TRBJ1-1
CDR3 DNA: TGCGCCAGCAGCTTGCAGGGGATGAACACTGAAGCTTTCTTT
CDR3 protein: CASSLQGMNTEAFF

D gene: NA
CDR3 length: 13
V gene: TRBV18
clone size: NA
J gene: TRBJ1-5
CDR3 DNA: TGTGCCAGCTCACCGGGACTCAATCAGCCCCAGCATTTT
CDR3 protein: CASSPGLNQPQHF

D gene: TRBD1
CDR3 length: 14
V gene: TRBV2
clone size: NA
J gene: TRBJ2-7
CDR3 DNA: TGTGCCAGCACCCCCGGGACAGGGGCCTACGAGCAGTACTTC
CDR3 protein: CASTPGTGAYEQYF

D gene: NA
CDR3 length: 17
V gene: TRBV7-6
clone size: NA
J gene: TRBJ2-5
CDR3 DNA: TGTGCCAGCAGCTTAGTACCTACTATCGGGATTCAAGAGACCCAGTACTTC
CDR3 protein: CASSLVPTIGIQETQYF

D gene: NA
CDR3 length: 16
V gene: TRBV28
clone size: NA
J gene: TRBJ2-5
CDR3 DNA: TGTGCCAGCAGTTATCCTCTCTCCAGAGGTCAAGAGACCCAGTACTTC
CDR3 protein: CASSYPLSRGQETQYF

D gene: TRBD1
CDR3 length: 14
V gene: TRBV19
clone size: many
J gene: TRBJ2-1
CDR3 DNA: TGTGCCAGTAGGGGTCGGACAGGGGGCGATGAGCAGTTCTTC
CDR3 protein: CASRGRTGGDEQFF

D gene: NA
CDR3 length: 16
V gene: TRBV19
clone size: NA
J gene: TRBJ2-2
CDR3 DNA: TGTGCCAGTAGTATGGTTCACAGGGACCATACCGGGGAGCTGTTTTTT
CDR3 protein: CASSMVHRDHTGELFF

D gene: NA
CDR3 length: 15
V gene: TRBV28
clone size: NA
J gene: TRBJ2-7
CDR3 DNA: TGTGCCAGCGTATACGCTTACGGGAGCGCCTACGAGCAGTACTTC
CDR3 protein: CASVYAYGSAYEQYF

D gene: TRBD2
CDR3 length: 17
V gene: TRBV27
clone size: NA
J gene: TRBJ2-1
CDR3 DNA: TGTGCCAGCAGTCCCCGGACTAGCGGGAGACCCTACAATGAGCAGTTCTTC
CDR3 protein: CASSPRTSGRPYNEQFF

D gene: NA
CDR3 length: 12
V gene: TRBV27
clone size: few
J gene: TRBJ1-2
CDR3 DNA: TGTGCCAGCAGTTTCTTCAGGGGAGGCTACACCTTC
CDR3 protein: CASSFFRGGYTF